The 18 T cell receptor beta chains reported below all come from one sample, sequenced in a study of OX40 agonist ivuxolimab in advanced cancers. Assay used: immunoSEQ multiplex PCR; TCRdb lists only in-frame clones, some missing. Among tens of thousands of clones, approximately 86% were seen once, and the ten largest hold 0.76%. The source was CD4+ or CD8+ T cells sorted from blood, collected in a trial of the OX40 agonist ivuxolimab. The origin of the receptors is an adult with an advanced solid tumor such as melanoma, head and neck, liver or kidney cancer.

The chain recombines TRBV7-2 with TRBJ1-1, with 7 bases matching TRBD1. Trimming took 11 bases from V and 4 from J; bases not matched to a gene: 10. This CDR3 comprises 13 residues. The germline V gene has CDR1 SGHTA and CDR2 FQGNSA. CDR3 residues: CAGTRQGGTEAFF. CDR3 nucleotides: TGTGCCGGCACGAGACAGGGTGGCACTGAAGCTTTCTTT.

This clone has a single count. The chain employs TRBV30 and TRBJ2-1; tentative D call: TRBD2 (6 bases). Trimming left V 3 bases short and J 7 bases short, with 19 bases between. The germline V gene encodes CDR1 GTSNPN and CDR2 SVGIG (reference sequence). The CDR3 covers 15 residues. DNA for the CDR3: TGTGCCTGGAGCCCGGGACGTGGAGGAGGGAATGAGCAGTTCTTC. It is translated as CAWSPGRGGGNEQFF. The whole variable domain, remainder taken from reference TRBV30 and TRBJ2-1, is SQTIHQWPATLVQPVGSPLSLECTVEGTSNPNLYWYRQAAGRGLQLLFYSVGIGQISSEVPQNLSASRPQDRQFILSSKKLLLSDSGFYLCAWSPGRGGGNEQFFGPGTRLTVL.

The CDR3 protein is CASSAGTTNTGELFF. CDR3 coding DNA: TGCGCCAGCAGCGCCGGGACAACTAACACCGGGGAGCTGTTTTTT. The genes are TRBV5-1 and TRBJ2-2, with a tentative D call TRBD1 (6 bases). Germline V gene sequence: CDR1 SGHRS, CDR2 YFSETQ. The CDR3 contains 15 residues. The germline V and J ends were trimmed by 4 bases and 2 bases, with 12 bases remaining between them.

This chain uses TRBV5-1 with TRBJ2-7; 8 bases agree with TRBD1. CDR1 is SGHRS and CDR2 is YFSETQ in the germline V gene. This CDR3 spans 14 amino acids. Trimming removed 5 bases from V and 8 bases from J; junction bases left unmatched: 12. CDR3: CASRNQGAPDKQYF. The CDR3 DNA follows: TGCGCCAGCAGAAACCAGGGGGCGCCCGATAAGCAGTACTTC.

The rearrangement links TRBV30 to TRBJ1-6; no reliable D call. CDR1 is GTSNPN and CDR2 is SVGIG in the germline V gene (reference sequence). CDR3 length equals 13 residues. Trimming stripped 3 bases from V and 9 bases from J, with 12 bases between. DNA of the CDR3: TGTGCCTGGAGAGGGTTCTTTGGTTCACCCCTCCACTTT. Its protein is CAWRGFFGSPLHF.

In the case of this clone: A read error may produce the germline difference seen at one junction end. The rearrangement uses TRBV5-1 and TRBJ2-1; weak D call: TRBD2 (6 bases). CDR3 length: 15 residues. Germline lookup yields CDR1 SGHRS and CDR2 YFSETQ. The CDR3 loop is CASSLAGTPYNEQFF. The CDR3 DNA is TGCGCCAGCAGTTTGGCCGGGACTCCCTACAATGAGCAGTTCTTC.

This clone was detected once. This chain uses TRBV9 with TRBJ1-6; 10 nucleotides align to TRBD1. CDR3 length: 14 residues. V lost 5 bases and J lost 8; bases outside the gene matches: 4. CDR1 and CDR2 from the germline V gene are SGDLS and YYNGEE. CDR3 in DNA: TGTGCCAGCAGGGCCGGGACAGGGGATTCACCCCTCCACTTT. Translating it yields CASRAGTGDSPLHF. Full variable domain (outside the CDR3, taken from reference TRBV9 and TRBJ1-6): DSGVTQTPKHLITATGQRVTLRCSPRSGDLSVYWYQQSLDQGLQFLIQYYNGEERAKGNILERFSAQQFPDLHSELNLSSLELGDSALYFCASRAGTGDSPLHFGNGTRLTVT.

V is TRBV7-8 and J is TRBJ2-1; D uncertain. This CDR3 has 13 residues. The germline gives CDR1 SGHVS, CDR2 FQNEAQ. V dropped 1 base and J dropped 5 bases, with 6 bases sitting between them. CDR3 DNA sequence: TGTGCCAGCAGCTTAGAACTCAACAATGAGCAGTTCTTC. Translated, it gives CASSLELNNEQFF.

The CDR3 spells CASSLGTDRPYGYTF. In DNA form, the CDR3 reads TGTGCCAGCAGCTTAGGAACAGACAGGCCCTATGGCTACACCTTC. V usage is TRBV7-2 and J usage is TRBJ1-2, with D possibly matching TRBD1 (6 bases). V shed 1 base and J shed 4 bases, with 13 bases lying between them. CDR3 length: 15 residues. CDR1 is SGHTA, CDR2 FQGNSA, per germline. The full variable domain, rest sourced from reference TRBV7-2 and TRBJ1-2, is GAGVSQSPSNKVTEKGKDVELRCDPISGHTALYWYRQSLGQGLEFLIYFQGNSAPDKSGLPSDRFSAERTGGSVSTLTIQRTQQEDSAVYLCASSLGTDRPYGYTFGSGTRLTVV.

The chain carries TRBV11-2 and TRBJ2-2; TRBD2 might be the D (5 bases). V shed 9 bases and J shed 2 bases, with 10 bases lying between them. Germline assignment: CDR1 SGHAT and CDR2 FQNNGV. CDR3 length: 13 residues. CDR3 sequence: CASRGSNTGELFF. The CDR3 DNA is TGTGCCAGTAGAGGGTCCAACACCGGGGAGCTGTTTTTT.

The chain recombines TRBV19 with TRBJ1-6; possible D gene TRBD1, 5 bases. CDR3 length: 15 residues. Deletions cut 4 bases from V and 2 bases from J, with 9 bases between. Germline CDR1 is LNHDA and CDR2 is SQIVND (reference sequence). CDR3 coding DNA: TGTGCCAGTAGTACGGAGGGGACCTATAATTCACCCCTCCACTTT. This sequence encodes CASSTEGTYNSPLHF.

This clone was seen once. The J gene is TRBJ2-7, the V gene TRBV9; 10 bases agree with TRBD1. Losses at the gene ends were 1 base for V and 7 bases for J; bases not matched to a gene: 8. Germline CDR1 and CDR2: SGDLS and YYNGEE. The CDR3 spans 15 residues. CDR3 protein: CASSVLGTGVGEQYF. DNA of the CDR3: TGTGCCAGCAGCGTACTAGGGACAGGGGTGGGTGAGCAGTACTTC.

This rearrangement joins TRBV6-6 to TRBJ1-2; 8 positions agree with TRBD1. The CDR3 is 14 amino acids. The V and J ends lost 7 bases and 3 bases, in that order; junction bases with no gene match: 7. Germline-derived CDR1 and CDR2 are MNHNY and SVGAGI (reference sequence). CDR3 in amino acids: CASTNQGADYGYTF. The CDR3 bases are TGTGCCAGCACGAATCAGGGGGCGGACTATGGCTACACCTTC.

The chain links TRBV4-1 to TRBJ2-2; no reliable D call. V shed 4 bases and J shed 5 bases, with 8 bases lying between them. Germline CDR1 and CDR2: MGHRA and YSYEKL. This CDR3 contains 13 residues. CDR3 sequence: CASSPLGTGELFF. CDR3 bases: TGCGCCAGCAGCCCACTCGGGACCGGGGAGCTGTTTTTT.

The J gene is TRBJ2-3, the V gene TRBV2; 12 bases agree with TRBD2. The CDR3 has 15 amino acids. With V trimmed by 2 bases and J by 5 bases, 2 bases remained unmatched. Germline CDR1 is SNHLY and CDR2 is FYNNEI. CDR3 in amino acids: CASSELAGGVDTQYF. The CDR3 nucleotides are TGTGCCAGCAGTGAACTAGCGGGGGGGGTAGATACGCAGTATTTT.

The rearrangement links TRBV4-2 to TRBJ2-3, with 11 nucleotides matching TRBD1. Germline CDR1 is LGHNA and CDR2 is YNFKEQ. This CDR3 is 18 amino acids long. V was clipped by 3 bases and J by 4 bases; unmatched bases: 12. Here the CDR3 DNA reads TGTGCCAGCAGCCAGCAAAGTACCGGGACAGGGGGGCCAGATACGCAGTATTTT. Residues: CASSQQSTGTGGPDTQYF.

The chain is built from TRBV10-1 and TRBJ2-2; no clear D gene. Trimming left V 4 bases short and J 4 bases short, with 7 bases between. CDR3 length equals 13 residues. Per the germline V gene, CDR1 is WNHNN and CDR2 is SYGVQD (reference sequence). CDR3: CASSVTTTGELFF. The CDR3 DNA reads as TGCGCCAGCAGTGTGACGACCACCGGGGAGCTGTTTTTT.

The chain is built from TRBV7-6 and TRBJ2-3; D is uncertain. CDR3 size: 15 residues. Germline V gene sequence: CDR1 SGHVS, CDR2 FNYEAQ. V lost 1 base and J lost 2, with 10 bases in between. The CDR3 coding sequence is TGTGCCAGCAGCTTAGTCAGTCCTGTCACAGATACGCAGTATTTT. It translates to CASSLVSPVTDTQYF. The full variable domain, rest sourced from reference TRBV7-6 and TRBJ2-3, is GAGVSQSPRYKVTKRGQDVALRCDPISGHVSLYWYRQALGQGPEFLTYFNYEAQQDKSGLPNDRFSAERPEGSISTLTIQRTEQRDSAMYRCASSLVSPVTDTQYFGPGTRLTVL.